This note documents a single T cell receptor beta chain sequence. Its antigen is currently unknown. MiXCR was run by TCRdb on the reads, yielding one entry per CDR3 protein. The sample shows around 530,000 distinct CDR3 sequences, 26% of them seen only once. This record belongs to a study of T cell repertoires in cytomegalovirus infection. The overall study: Public TCR beta signatures indicated both CMV infection and matching HLA type. Study-level points and caveats: Carriage of CMV together with the relevant HLA was identifiable through cumulative public TCR beta family frequency. In two of eight donors, the top clonotype was HLA-C-restricted CMV-specific.

V was pared by 0 bases and J by 1 base, with 13 bases between. This CDR3 region has 16 residues. Per the germline V gene, CDR1 is LGHNA and CDR2 is YNFKEQ. This clonotype was obtained from a human donor in good health (CMV status not recorded). Some clones in this sample may be carry-over from other donors' samples. The sequenced material came from PBMCs. The J gene is TRBJ2-7, the V gene TRBV4-2, with D perhaps TRBD1 (5 bases). DNA of the CDR3: TGTGCCAGCAGCCAAGAGGGGCAGGCTATTTCCTACGAGCAGTACTTC. Its translation: CASSQEGQAISYEQYF.